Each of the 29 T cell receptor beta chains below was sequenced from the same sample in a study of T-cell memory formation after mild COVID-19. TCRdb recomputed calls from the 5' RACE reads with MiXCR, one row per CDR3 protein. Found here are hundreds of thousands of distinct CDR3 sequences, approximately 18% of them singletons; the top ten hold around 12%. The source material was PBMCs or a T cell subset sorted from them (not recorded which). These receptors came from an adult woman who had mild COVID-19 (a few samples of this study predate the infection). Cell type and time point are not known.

CDR3 in amino acids: CASSLLIVSTDTQYF. CDR3 nucleotides: TGTGCCAGCTCACTCCTCATCGTAAGCACAGATACGCAGTATTTT. This chain connects TRBV18 to TRBJ2-3; D unclear. V was cut by 4 bases and J by 0 bases, with 11 bases left in between. In germline, CDR1 is KGHSH, CDR2 LQKENI. This CDR3 spans 15 amino acids.

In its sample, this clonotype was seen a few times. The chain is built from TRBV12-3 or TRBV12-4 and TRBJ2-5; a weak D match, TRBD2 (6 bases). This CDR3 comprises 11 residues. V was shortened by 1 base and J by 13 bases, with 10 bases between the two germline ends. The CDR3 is CASSLGQRAYF. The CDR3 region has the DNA TGTGCCAGCAGTTTAGGACAGCGGGCGTACTTC.

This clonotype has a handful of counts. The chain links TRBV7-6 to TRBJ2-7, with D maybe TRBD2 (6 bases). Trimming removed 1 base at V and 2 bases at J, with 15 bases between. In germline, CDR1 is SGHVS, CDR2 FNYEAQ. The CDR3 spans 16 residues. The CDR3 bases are TGTGCCAGCAGCTTAGTGGGGTGGGGGGAGACCTACGAGCAGTACTTC. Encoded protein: CASSLVGWGETYEQYF.

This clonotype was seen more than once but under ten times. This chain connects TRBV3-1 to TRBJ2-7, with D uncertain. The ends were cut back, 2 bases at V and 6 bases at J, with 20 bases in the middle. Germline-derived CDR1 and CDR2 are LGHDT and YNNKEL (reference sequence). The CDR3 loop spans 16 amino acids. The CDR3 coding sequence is TGTGCCAGCAGCCAAAGTGTAGCCTCCATACCTTCCGAGCAGTACTTC. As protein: CASSQSVASIPSEQYF.

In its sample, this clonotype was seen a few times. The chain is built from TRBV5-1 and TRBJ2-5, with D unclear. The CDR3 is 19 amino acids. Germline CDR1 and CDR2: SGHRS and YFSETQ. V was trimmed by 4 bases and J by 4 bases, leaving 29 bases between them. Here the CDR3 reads CASSPTSRAGELLPETQYF. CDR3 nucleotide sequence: TGCGCCAGCAGCCCCACTTCACGGGCTGGGGAACTACTCCCAGAGACCCAGTACTTC.

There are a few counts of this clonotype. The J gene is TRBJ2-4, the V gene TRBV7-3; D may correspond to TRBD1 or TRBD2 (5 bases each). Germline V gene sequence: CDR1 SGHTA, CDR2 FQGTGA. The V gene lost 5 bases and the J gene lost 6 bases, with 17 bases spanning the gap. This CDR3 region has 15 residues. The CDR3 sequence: CASSQAQGPGNIQYF. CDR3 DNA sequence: TGTGCCAGCAGCCAGGCCCAGGGACCAGGAAACATTCAGTACTTC.

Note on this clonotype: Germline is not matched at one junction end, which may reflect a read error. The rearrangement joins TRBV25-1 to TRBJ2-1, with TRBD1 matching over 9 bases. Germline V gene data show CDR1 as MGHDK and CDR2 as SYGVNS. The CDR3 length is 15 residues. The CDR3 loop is CVSSESGTGSNEQFF. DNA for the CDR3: TGTGTCAGCAGTGAATCCGGGACAGGGTCCAATGAGCAGTTCTTC.

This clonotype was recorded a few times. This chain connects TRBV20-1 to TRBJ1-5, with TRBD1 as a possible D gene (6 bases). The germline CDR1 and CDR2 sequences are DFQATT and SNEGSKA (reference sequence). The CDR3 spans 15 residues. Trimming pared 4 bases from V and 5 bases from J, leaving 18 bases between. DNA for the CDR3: TGCAGTGCTACAGGGGCGCCCGCTCCTTATCAGCCCCAGCATTTT. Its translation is CSATGAPAPYQPQHF.

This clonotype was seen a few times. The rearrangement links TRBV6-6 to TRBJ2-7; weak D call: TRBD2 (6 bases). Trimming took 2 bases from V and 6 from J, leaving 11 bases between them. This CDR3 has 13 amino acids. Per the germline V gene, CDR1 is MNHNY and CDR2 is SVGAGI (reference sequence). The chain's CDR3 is CASSYGGSGEQYF. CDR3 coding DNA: TGTGCCAGCAGTTACGGGGGGTCGGGCGAGCAGTACTTC.

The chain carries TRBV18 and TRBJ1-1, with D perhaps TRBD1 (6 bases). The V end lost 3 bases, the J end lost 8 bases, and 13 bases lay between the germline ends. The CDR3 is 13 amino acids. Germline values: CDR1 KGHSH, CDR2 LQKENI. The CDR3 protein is CASSPGTGREAFF. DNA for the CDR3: TGTGCCAGCTCACCGGGAACAGGGAGGGAAGCTTTCTTT.

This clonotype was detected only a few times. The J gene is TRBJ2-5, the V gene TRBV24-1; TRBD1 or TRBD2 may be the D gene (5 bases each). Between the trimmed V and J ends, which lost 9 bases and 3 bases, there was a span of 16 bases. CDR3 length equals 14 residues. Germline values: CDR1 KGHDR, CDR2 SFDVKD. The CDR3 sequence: CATSSGALKETQYF. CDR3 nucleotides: TGTGCCACCTCCTCCGGGGCCCTTAAAGAGACCCAGTACTTC.

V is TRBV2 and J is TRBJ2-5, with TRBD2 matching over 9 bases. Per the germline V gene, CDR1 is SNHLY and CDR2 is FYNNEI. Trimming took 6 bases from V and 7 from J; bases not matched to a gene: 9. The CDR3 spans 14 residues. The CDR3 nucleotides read TGTGCCAGCAGAGGACTAGCGTCCGGGGGGACCCAGTACTTC. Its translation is CASRGLASGGTQYF.

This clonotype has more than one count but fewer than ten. Written as DNA, the CDR3 is TGTGCCAGCAGCTCCCCCCCGATCCATGAGCAGTTCTTC. It yields the protein CASSSPPIHEQFF. This chain joins TRBV7-3 and TRBJ2-1; D ambiguous. Germline CDR1 is SGHTA and CDR2 is FQGTGA. V lost 4 bases to trimming and J lost 8 bases, with 12 bases between them. This CDR3 has 13 residues.

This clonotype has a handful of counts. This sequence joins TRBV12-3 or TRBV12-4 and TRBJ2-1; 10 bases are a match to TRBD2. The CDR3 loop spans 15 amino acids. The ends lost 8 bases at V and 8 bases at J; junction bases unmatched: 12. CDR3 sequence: CASSSGGGNWDEQFF. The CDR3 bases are TGTGCCAGCTCCAGCGGGGGGGGCAATTGGGATGAGCAGTTCTTC.

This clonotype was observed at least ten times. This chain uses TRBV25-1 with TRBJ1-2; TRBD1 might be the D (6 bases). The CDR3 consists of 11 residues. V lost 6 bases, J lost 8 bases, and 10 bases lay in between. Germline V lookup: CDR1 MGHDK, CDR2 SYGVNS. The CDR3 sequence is CASRITGGYTF. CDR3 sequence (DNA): TGTGCCAGCAGGATTACAGGGGGCTACACCTTC.

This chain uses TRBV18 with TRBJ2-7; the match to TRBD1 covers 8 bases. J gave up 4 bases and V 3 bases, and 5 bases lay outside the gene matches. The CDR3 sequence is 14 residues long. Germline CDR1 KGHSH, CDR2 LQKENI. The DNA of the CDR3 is TGTGCCAGCTCACCGGACAGGGTGAAGTACGAGCAGTACTTC. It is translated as CASSPDRVKYEQYF.

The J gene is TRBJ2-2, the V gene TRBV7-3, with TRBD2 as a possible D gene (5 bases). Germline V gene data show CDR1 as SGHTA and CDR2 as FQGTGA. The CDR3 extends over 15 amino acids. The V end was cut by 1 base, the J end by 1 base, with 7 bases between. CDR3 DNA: TGTGCCAGCAGCTTAAATGGGAGGAACACCGGGGAGCTGTTTTTT. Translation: CASSLNGRNTGELFF. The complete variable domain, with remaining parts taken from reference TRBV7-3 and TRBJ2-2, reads GAGVSQTPSNKVTEKGKYVELRCDPISGHTALYWYRQSLGQGPEFLIYFQGTGAADDSGLPNDRFFAVRPEGSVSTLKIQRTERGDSAVYLCASSLNGRNTGELFFGEGSRLTVL.

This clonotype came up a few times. This CDR3 is CASSFSTGGYTF. The CDR3 DNA is TGTGCCAGCAGTTTTTCGACAGGGGGCTACACCTTC. V usage is TRBV6-5 and J usage is TRBJ1-2; 7 nucleotides match TRBD1. The germline gives CDR1 MNHEY, CDR2 SVGAGI. V dropped 4 bases and J dropped 8; count of bases not matched to a gene: 4. The length of the CDR3 is 12 residues.

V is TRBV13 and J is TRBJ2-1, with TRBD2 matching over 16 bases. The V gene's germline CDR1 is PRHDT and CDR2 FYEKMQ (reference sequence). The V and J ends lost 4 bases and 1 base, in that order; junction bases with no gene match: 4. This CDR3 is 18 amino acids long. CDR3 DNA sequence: TGTGCCAGCAGCTCGGGACTAGCGGGAGGGGGGTCCTACAATGAGCAGTTCTTC. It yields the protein CASSSGLAGGGSYNEQFF. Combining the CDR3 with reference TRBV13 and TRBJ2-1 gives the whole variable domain AAGVIQSPRHLIKEKRETATLKCYPIPRHDTVYWYQQGPGQDPQFLISFYEKMQSDKGSIPDRFSAQQFSDYHSELNMSSLELGDSALYFCASSSGLAGGGSYNEQFFGPGTRLTVL.

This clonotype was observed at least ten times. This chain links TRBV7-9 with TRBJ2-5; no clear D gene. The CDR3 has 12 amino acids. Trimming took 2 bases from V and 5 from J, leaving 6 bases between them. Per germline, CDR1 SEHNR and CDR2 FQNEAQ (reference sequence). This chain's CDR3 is CASSLLSETQYF. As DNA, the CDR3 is TGTGCCAGCAGCTTACTATCGGAGACCCAGTACTTC.

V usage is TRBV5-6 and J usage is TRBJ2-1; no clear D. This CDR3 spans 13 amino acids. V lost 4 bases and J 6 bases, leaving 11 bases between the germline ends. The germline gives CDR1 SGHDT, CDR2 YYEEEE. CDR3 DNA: TGTGCCAGCAGCATTACTACGGGCAATGAGCAGTTCTTC. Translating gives CASSITTGNEQFF.

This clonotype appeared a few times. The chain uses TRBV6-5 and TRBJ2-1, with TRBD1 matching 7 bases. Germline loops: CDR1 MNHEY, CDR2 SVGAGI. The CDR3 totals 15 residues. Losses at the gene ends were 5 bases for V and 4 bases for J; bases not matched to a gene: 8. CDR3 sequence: CASSHGTEFYNEQFF. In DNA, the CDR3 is TGTGCCAGCAGTCACGGGACAGAATTTTACAATGAGCAGTTCTTC.

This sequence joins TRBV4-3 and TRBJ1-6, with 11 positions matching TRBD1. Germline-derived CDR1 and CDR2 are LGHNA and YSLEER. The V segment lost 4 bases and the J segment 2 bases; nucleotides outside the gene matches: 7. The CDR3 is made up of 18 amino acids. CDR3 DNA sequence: TGCGCCAGCAGCCGAGGGGGACAGGGGGTTGCCTATAATTCACCCCTCCACTTT. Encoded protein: CASSRGGQGVAYNSPLHF.

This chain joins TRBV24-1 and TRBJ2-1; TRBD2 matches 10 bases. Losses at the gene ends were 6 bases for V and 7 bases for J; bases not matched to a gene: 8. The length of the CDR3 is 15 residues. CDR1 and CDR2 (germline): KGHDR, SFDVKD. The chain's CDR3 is CATSSSGSMGNEQFF. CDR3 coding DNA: TGTGCCACCAGTTCTAGCGGGAGCATGGGGAATGAGCAGTTCTTC.

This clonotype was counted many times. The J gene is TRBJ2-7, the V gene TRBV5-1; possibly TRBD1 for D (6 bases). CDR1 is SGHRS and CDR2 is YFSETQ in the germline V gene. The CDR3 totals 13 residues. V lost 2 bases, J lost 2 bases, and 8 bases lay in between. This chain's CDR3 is CASSLQGPYEQYF. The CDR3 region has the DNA TGCGCCAGCAGCTTACAGGGCCCCTACGAGCAGTACTTC.

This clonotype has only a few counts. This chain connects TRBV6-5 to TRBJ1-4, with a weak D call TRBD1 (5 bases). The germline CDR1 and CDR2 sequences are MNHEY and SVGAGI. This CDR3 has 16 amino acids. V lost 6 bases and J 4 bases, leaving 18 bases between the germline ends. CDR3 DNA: TGTGCCAGCAGCGCCAGCGGACCGACAGTTAATGAAAAACTGTTTTTT. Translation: CASSASGPTVNEKLFF.

The CDR3 reads CASSWVEIGGLHEQYF. CDR3 DNA: TGTGCCAGCAGCTGGGTTGAGATCGGGGGCCTCCACGAGCAGTACTTC. The chain recombines TRBV11-2 with TRBJ2-7, with D possibly called TRBD1 or TRBD2 (6 bases each). Trimming removed 4 bases from V and 5 bases from J, with 21 bases in between. This CDR3 is built from 16 residues. Germline CDR1 SGHAT, CDR2 FQNNGV.

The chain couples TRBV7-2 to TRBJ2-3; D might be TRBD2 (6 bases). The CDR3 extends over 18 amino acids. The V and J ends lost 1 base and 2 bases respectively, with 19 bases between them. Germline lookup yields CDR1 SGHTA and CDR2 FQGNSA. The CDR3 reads CASSLDGASVGLTDTQYF. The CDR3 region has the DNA TGTGCCAGCAGCTTAGACGGGGCTAGCGTGGGCCTCACAGATACGCAGTATTTT.

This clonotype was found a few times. CDR3 protein: CASSTTRVNEQFF. The CDR3 region has the DNA TGTGCCAGCAGTACTACTAGGGTCAATGAGCAGTTCTTC. This chain uses TRBV6-5 with TRBJ2-1; weak D call: TRBD2 (5 bases). V was trimmed by 5 bases and J by 6 bases, leaving 11 bases between them. Per germline, CDR1 MNHEY and CDR2 SVGAGI. The CDR3 sequence is 13 residues long.